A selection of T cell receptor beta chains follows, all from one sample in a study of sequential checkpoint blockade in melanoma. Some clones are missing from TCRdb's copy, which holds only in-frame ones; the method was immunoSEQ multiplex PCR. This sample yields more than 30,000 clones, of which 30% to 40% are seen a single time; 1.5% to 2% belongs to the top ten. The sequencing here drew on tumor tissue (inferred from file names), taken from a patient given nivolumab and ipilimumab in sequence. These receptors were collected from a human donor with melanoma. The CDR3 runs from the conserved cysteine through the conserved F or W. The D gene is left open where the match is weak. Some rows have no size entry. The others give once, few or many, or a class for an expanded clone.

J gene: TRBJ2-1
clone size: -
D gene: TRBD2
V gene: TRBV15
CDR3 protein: CATGQLAGSYYNEQFF
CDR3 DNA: TGTGCCACCGGACAATTAGCGGGTTCCTATTACAATGAGCAGTTCTTC

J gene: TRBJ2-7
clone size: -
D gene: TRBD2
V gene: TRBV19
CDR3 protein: CASSFSGRALEQYF
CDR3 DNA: TGTGCCAGTAGCTTTAGCGGGAGGGCTCTCGAGCAGTACTTC

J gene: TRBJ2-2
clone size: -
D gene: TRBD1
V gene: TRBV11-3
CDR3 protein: CASRFQTGSTGELFF
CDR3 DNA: TGTGCCAGCAGATTCCAGACAGGGTCCACCGGGGAGCTGTTTTTT

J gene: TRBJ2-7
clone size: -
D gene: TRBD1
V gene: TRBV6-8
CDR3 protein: CASRGDRTYEQYF
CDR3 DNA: TGTGCCAGCAGGGGGGACAGGACCTACGAGCAGTACTTC

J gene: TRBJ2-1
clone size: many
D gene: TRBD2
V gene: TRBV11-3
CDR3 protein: CASSSLGSGVINEQFF
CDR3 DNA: TGTGCCAGCAGCTCCTTGGGTAGCGGGGTTATTAATGAGCAGTTCTTC

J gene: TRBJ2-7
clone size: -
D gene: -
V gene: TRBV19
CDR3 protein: CASSNGGGRYEQYF
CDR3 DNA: TGTGCCAGTAGTAACGGTGGGGGGCGGTACGAGCAGTACTTC

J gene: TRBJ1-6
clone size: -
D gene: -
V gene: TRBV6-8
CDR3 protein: CASRSSYNSPLHF
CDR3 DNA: TGTGCCAGCAGAAGCTCCTATAATTCACCCCTCCACTTT

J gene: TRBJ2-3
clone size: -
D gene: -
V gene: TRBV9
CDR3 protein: CASSVGGDSTDTQYF
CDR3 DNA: TGTGCCAGCAGCGTAGGCGGGGATAGCACAGATACGCAGTATTTT

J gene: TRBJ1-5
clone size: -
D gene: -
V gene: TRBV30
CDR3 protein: CAWSANRDQPQHF
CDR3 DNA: TGTGCCTGGAGTGCGAACAGAGATCAGCCCCAGCATTTT

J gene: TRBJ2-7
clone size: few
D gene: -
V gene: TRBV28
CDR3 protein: CASSLEGDEQYF
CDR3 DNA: TGTGCCAGCAGTTTAGAGGGGGACGAGCAGTACTTC

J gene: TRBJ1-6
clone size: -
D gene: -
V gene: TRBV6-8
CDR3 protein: CASSRRGVGQGPHF
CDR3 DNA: TGTGCCAGCAGCCGAAGAGGGGTCGGGCAGGGCCCCCACTTT

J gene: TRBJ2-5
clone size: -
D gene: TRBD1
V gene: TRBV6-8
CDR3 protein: CASSSGGGETQYF
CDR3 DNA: TGTGCCAGCAGTTCAGGGGGCGGTGAGACCCAGTACTTC

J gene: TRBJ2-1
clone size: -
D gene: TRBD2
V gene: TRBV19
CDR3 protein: CASSPTSGRTYNEQFF
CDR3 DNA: TGTGCCAGTAGTCCGACTAGCGGGAGGACCTACAATGAGCAGTTCTTC

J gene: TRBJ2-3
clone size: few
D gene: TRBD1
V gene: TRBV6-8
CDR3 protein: CATGTGKGTDTQYF
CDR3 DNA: TGTGCCACGGGGACAGGGAAGGGAACAGATACGCAGTATTTT

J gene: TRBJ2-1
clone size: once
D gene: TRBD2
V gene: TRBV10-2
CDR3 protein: CASSGSLAGDYNEQFF
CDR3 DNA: TGCGCCAGCAGCGGCTCACTAGCGGGGGACTACAATGAGCAGTTCTTC

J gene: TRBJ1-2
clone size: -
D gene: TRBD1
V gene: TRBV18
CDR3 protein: CASSSDRVYGYTF
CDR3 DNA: TGTGCCAGCTCCTCAGACAGGGTCTATGGCTACACCTTC

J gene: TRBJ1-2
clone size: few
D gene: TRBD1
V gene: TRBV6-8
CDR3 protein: CASSYSGQGFRGYTF
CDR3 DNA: TGTGCCAGCAGTTACAGCGGACAGGGTTTCAGAGGCTACACCTTC

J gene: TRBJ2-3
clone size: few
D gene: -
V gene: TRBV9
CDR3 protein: CASSGISWEGTDTQYF
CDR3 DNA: TGTGCCAGCAGCGGAATTAGCTGGGAGGGCACAGATACGCAGTATTTT

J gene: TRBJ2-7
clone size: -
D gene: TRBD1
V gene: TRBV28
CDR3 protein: CASSSALGQGAREYF
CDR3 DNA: TGTGCCAGCAGCTCGGCCCTGGGACAGGGGGCCCGTGAGTACTTC

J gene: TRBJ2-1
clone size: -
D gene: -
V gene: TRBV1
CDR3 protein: CASSQEVHRGGNEQFF
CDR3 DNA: TGCGCCAGCAGCCAGGAGGTTCACCGCGGGGGGAATGAGCAGTTCTTC

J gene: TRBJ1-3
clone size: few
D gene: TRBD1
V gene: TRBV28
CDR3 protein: CASSPSGQVSGNTIYF
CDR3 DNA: TGTGCCAGCAGTCCCTCGGGACAGGTCTCTGGAAACACCATATATTTT

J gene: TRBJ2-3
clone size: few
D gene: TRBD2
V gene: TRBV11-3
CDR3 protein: CASSLRGRAGVSDTQYF
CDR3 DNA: TGTGCCAGCTCCCTTCGTGGTCGGGCGGGAGTATCTGATACGCAGTATTTT

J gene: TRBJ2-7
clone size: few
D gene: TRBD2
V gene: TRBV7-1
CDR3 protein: CASSRSGSLDEQYF
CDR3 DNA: TGTGCCAGCAGCAGGAGCGGGAGTCTAGACGAGCAGTACTTC

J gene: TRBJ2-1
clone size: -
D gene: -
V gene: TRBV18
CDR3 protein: CASSMESSYNEQFF
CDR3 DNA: TGTGCCAGCTCAATGGAGAGCTCCTACAATGAGCAGTTCTTC

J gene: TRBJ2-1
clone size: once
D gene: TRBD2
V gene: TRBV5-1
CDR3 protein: CATKLAGGNYNEQFF
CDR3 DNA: TGCGCCACCAAACTAGCGGGGGGGAACTACAATGAGCAGTTCTTC

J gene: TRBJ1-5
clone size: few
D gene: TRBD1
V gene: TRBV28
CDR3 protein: CASTDRGLSQPQHF
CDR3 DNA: TGTGCCAGCACCGACAGGGGGCTTAGTCAGCCCCAGCATTTT

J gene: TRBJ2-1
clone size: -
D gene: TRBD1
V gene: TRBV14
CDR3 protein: CASSRTGDEQFF
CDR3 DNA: TGTGCCAGCAGCCGGACAGGGGATGAGCAGTTCTTC

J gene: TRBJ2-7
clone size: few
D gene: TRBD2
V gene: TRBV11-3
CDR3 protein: CASSSRTSGRAYEQYF
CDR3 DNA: TGTGCCAGCAGCTCAAGGACTAGCGGGAGGGCTTACGAGCAGTACTTC

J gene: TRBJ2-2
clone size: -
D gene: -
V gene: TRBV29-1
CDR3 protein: CSAGPYTGELFF
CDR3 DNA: TGCAGCGCAGGGCCCTACACCGGGGAGCTGTTTTTT

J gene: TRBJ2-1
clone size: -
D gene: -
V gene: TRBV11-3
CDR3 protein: CASSPHFGPSSNEQFF
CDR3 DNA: TGTGCCAGCAGCCCCCACTTCGGCCCTTCTTCCAATGAGCAGTTCTTC

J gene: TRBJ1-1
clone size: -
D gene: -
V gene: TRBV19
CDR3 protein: CASSSTRGAFF
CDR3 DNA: TGTGCCAGTAGTTCGACCAGGGGAGCTTTCTTT

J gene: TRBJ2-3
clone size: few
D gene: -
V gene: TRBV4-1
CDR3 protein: CASSQVRTRLSTDTQYF
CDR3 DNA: TGCGCCAGCAGCCAAGTCCGGACACGACTAAGCACAGATACGCAGTATTTT

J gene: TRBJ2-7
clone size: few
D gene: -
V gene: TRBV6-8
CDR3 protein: CASSYNNLRSGPFAYEQYF
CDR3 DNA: TGTGCCAGCAGTTACAACAATCTTCGGAGCGGACCGTTTGCCTACGAGCAGTACTTC

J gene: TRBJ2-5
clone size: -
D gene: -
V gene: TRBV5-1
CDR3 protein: CASSLDGGSQETQYF
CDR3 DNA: TGCGCCAGCAGCTTGGACGGCGGGTCCCAAGAGACCCAGTACTTC

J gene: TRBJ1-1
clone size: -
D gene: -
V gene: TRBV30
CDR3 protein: CAWSVYADKLNTEAFF
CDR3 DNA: TGTGCCTGGAGTGTATACGCGGATAAGTTGAACACTGAAGCTTTCTTT

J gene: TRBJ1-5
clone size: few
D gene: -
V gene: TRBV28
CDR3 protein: CASRLEGLFNQPQHF
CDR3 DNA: TGTGCCAGCAGGCTCGAGGGGCTGTTCAATCAGCCCCAGCATTTT

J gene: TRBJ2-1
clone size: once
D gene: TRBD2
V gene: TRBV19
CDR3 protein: CASSMASGGHNEQFF
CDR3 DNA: TGTGCCAGTAGTATGGCTAGCGGGGGGCACAATGAGCAGTTCTTC

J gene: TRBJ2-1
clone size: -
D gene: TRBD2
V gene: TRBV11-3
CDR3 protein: CASGASGRDPEQFF
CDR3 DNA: TGTGCCAGCGGGGCTAGCGGGAGGGATCCTGAGCAGTTCTTC

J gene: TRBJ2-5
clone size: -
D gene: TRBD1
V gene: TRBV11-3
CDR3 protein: CASSGRTGKVGETQYF
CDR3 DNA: TGTGCCAGCAGCGGGAGGACAGGGAAAGTTGGGGAGACCCAGTACTTC

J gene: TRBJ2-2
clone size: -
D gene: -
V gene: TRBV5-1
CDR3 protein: CASSFMTPYTGELFF
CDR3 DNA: TGCGCCAGCAGCTTTATGACACCATACACCGGGGAGCTGTTTTTT

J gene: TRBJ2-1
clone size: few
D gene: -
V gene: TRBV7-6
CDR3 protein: CASIAVEGYTNEQFF
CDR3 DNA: TGTGCCAGCATCGCGGTAGAGGGATACACCAATGAGCAGTTCTTC

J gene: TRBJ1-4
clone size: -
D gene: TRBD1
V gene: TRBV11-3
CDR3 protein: CASSRQGANEKLFF
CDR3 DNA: TGTGCCAGCAGCCGGCAGGGGGCAAATGAAAAACTGTTTTTT

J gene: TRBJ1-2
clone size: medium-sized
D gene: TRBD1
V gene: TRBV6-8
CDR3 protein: CARPGAGGPWGYGYTF
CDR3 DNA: TGTGCCAGACCCGGGGCAGGGGGCCCTTGGGGCTATGGCTACACCTTC

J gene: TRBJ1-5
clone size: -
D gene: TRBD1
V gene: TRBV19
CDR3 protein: CASSQDRWGQPQHF
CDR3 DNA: TGTGCCAGTAGCCAGGACAGGTGGGGTCAGCCCCAGCATTTT

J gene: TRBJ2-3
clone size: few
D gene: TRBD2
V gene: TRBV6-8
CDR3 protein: CASTKSGSGTDTQYF
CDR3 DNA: TGTGCCAGCACCAAAAGCGGGAGTGGCACAGATACGCAGTATTTT

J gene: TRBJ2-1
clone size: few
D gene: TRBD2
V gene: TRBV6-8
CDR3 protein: CASSNPGLARLGQFF
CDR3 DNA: TGTGCCAGCAGTAACCCTGGACTAGCCAGGTTAGGGCAGTTCTTC

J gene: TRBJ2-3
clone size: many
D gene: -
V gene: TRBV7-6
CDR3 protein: CASSPLGIPSTDTQYF
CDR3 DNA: TGTGCCAGCAGCCCCTTGGGCATCCCTAGCACAGATACGCAGTATTTT

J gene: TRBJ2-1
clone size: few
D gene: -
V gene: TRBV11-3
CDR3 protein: CASSYDNSLNNEQFF
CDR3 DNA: TGTGCCAGCAGTTACGACAATTCCCTCAACAATGAGCAGTTCTTC

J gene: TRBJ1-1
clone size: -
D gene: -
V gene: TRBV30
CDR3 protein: CAWSRVNTEAFF
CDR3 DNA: TGTGCCTGGAGCAGGGTGAACACTGAAGCTTTCTTT

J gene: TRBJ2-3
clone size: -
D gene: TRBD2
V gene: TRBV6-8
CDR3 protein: CASSDERGADTQYF
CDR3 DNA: TGTGCCAGCAGTGATGAACGGGGGGCAGATACGCAGTATTTT

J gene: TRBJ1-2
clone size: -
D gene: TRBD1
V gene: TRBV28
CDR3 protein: CASSLGQGRYGYTF
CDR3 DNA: TGTGCCAGCAGTTTGGGACAGGGGAGATATGGCTACACCTTC

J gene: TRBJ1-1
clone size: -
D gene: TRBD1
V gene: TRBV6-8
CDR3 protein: CASSYPGTGGAWDTEAFF
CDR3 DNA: TGTGCCAGCAGTTACCCCGGGACAGGGGGCGCATGGGACACTGAAGCTTTCTTT